The clone carrying this T cell receptor beta chain occurred many times. The antigen is not known. This specimen comes from a study of T-cell memory formation after mild COVID-19. Turning to the study itself: The two donors had largely donor-specific TCR clusters. Study observations and caveats: Later expanders leaned toward CD4+, whereas clones contracting from day 15 to 85 were balanced CD4/CD8. Memory cells collected pre-infection included some clones that later responded, suggesting cross-reactive memory joined.

Employing constant-segment primers, 5'RACE generated TCR alpha and TCR beta cDNA libraries bearing sample barcodes and UMIs. Via MiXCR, TCRdb re-called the 5' RACE reads, giving one row per CDR3 protein. The sample has 400,000 or so distinct CDR3 sequences; roughly 20% are singletons. V was cut by 3 bases and J by 1 base, with 3 bases left in between. CDR3 size: 12 residues. The chain uses TRBV12-3 or TRBV12-4 and TRBJ1-1, with unresolved D. This clonotype originated in an adult woman who had mild COVID-19 (a few samples of this study predate the infection). Cell type and time point are not known. What was sequenced was PBMCs or a T cell subset sorted from them (not recorded which). The CDR3 is CASSLRNTEAFF. For the CDR3, the DNA is TGTGCCAGCAGTTTGAGGAACACTGAAGCTTTCTTT.